The clone carrying this T cell receptor beta chain occurred many times. Antigen: not known. Unique molecular identifiers tagged the TCRbeta library. Each CDR3 protein gets one entry after TCRdb re-called the PCR reads with MiXCR. In the table there are fewer than 550,000 distinct CDR3 sequences, approximately 10% of which are singletons. This specimen belongs to a study of T-cell reconstitution after alpha-beta-depleted transplantation in children. Study outcomes and limitations: Newly generated T cells supplied most T-cell counts and diversity one year post-transplant. Several hundred expanded graft clones reportedly supplied alpha-beta T cells about two months after transplant. Some patients owed their high day-60 TCRbeta diversity to surviving recipient T cells and thymic progenitors.

V dropped 5 bases and J dropped 0 bases, with 10 bases sitting between them. The CDR3 loop spans 14 amino acids. Germline V gives CDR1 SGHTA, CDR2 FQGNSA. This sample comprised PBMCs, obtained before TCRalphabeta/CD19-depleted stem cell transplant. The chain combines TRBV7-2 with TRBJ1-1; D gene ambiguous. This TCR derives from a child aged 2-9 years with inherited bone marrow failure, due to receive a stem cell transplant. This CDR3 reads CASSPISLNTEAFF. Written as DNA, the CDR3 is TGTGCCAGCAGCCCGATTTCCCTGAACACTGAAGCTTTCTTT.